The 4 T cell receptor beta chains reported below all come from one sample, sequenced in a study of cytomegalovirus exposure and HLA in healthy donors. PCR was performed using 60 Vbeta and 13 Jbeta primers. Repertoires were generated with immunoSEQ multiplex PCR, while TCRdb's copy carries only in-frame clones and drops some. Of about 190,000 clones listed, roughly four fifths were seen once; the top ten hold about 3.1%. The material sequenced was PBMCs. The receptors stem from a woman younger than 45 in good health and CMV-seropositive.

The rearrangement links TRBV6-5 to TRBJ1-2; TRBD1 matches at 9 bases. CDR1 MNHEY and CDR2 SVGAGI come from the germline V gene. The junction had 6 bases not matched to a gene; V was cut back by 6 bases and J by 7 bases. This CDR3 region has 13 residues. CDR3 sequence: CASRGQGRVGYTF. CDR3 nucleotide sequence: TGTGCCAGCAGGGGACAGGGTAGGGTTGGCTACACCTTC.

The chain employs TRBV9 and TRBJ2-2; the match to TRBD2 covers 10 bases. The CDR3 covers 16 residues. J lost 0 bases, V lost 4 bases, and 3 bases had no gene match. Germline loops: CDR1 SGDLS, CDR2 YYNGEE. CDR3 sequence: CASSPLAGTNTGELFF. CDR3 DNA sequence: TGTGCCAGCAGCCCACTAGCGGGAACGAACACCGGGGAGCTGTTTTTT.

This clone has a handful of counts. The chain joins TRBV14 to TRBJ1-1; D is perhaps TRBD1 (5 bases). V was cut by 0 bases and J by 1 base, with 21 bases left in between. CDR1 SGHDN and CDR2 FVKESK come from the germline V gene. The CDR3 totals 19 residues. CDR3 nucleotides: TGTGCCAGCAGCCAAGACTGGGGGAGGTCTGTGTATACGAACACTGAAGCTTTCTTT. It codes for CASSQDWGRSVYTNTEAFF.

This clone was recorded a few times. This chain connects TRBV28 to TRBJ2-7; 10 nucleotides align to TRBD2. The CDR3 has 15 residues. Germline loops: CDR1 MDHEN, CDR2 SYDVKM. Unmatched junction bases numbered 6, after V lost 5 bases and J lost 2 bases. CDR3 sequence: CASSPRTSGAYEQYF. CDR3 bases: TGTGCCAGCAGTCCTCGGACTAGCGGAGCCTACGAGCAGTACTTC.